A selection of T cell receptor beta chains follows, all from one sample in a study of blood T cell repertoires in COVID-19. Clones were sequenced by immunoSEQ multiplex PCR, and TCRdb holds only the in-frame ones, with some missing. The sample consists of under 250,000 clones, more than 80% of them appearing once. Material: PBMCs or T cells enriched from blood (not recorded which). The receptors originated from a woman between 18 and 29 years old in a cohort exposed to, infected with or recovered from COVID-19 (not recorded which). CDR3s include the opening cysteine and the closing phenylalanine or tryptophan. A D gene is named only where the DNA matches it firmly. Rows give clone size only sometimes, using once, few, many, or a class for an expanded clone.

abundance | d_gene | j_gene | v_gene | CDR3aa | CDR3nt
NA | TRBD1 | TRBJ2-1 | TRBV5-1 | CASSTQQGVGYNEQFF | TGCGCCAGCAGCACCCAACAGGGGGTGGGCTACAATGAGCAGTTCTTC
once | NA | TRBJ2-5 | TRBV24-1 | CATSGWANQETQYF | TGTGCCACCAGTGGATGGGCAAATCAAGAGACCCAGTACTTC
NA | NA | TRBJ1-1 | TRBV5-8 | CASSRLEGTEAFF | TGTGCCAGCAGCCGCCTGGAGGGCACTGAAGCTTTCTTT
NA | NA | TRBJ1-4 | TRBV14 | CASSQPGSLNEKLFF | TGTGCCAGCAGCCAACCCGGGTCCTTAAATGAAAAACTGTTTTTT
NA | TRBD2 | TRBJ2-4 | TRBV18 | CASSPETSGLKNIQYF | TGTGCCAGCTCACCAGAAACTAGCGGCCTCAAAAACATTCAGTACTTC
NA | NA | TRBJ2-3 | TRBV4-2 | CASSQDQGYTDTQYF | TGTGCCAGCAGCCAAGATCAGGGGTACACAGATACGCAGTATTTT
NA | TRBD1 | TRBJ2-7 | TRBV5-5 | CASSIRTGYDLYEQYF | TGTGCCAGCAGCATAAGGACAGGGTACGACCTCTACGAGCAGTACTTC
few | TRBD1 | TRBJ1-2 | TRBV11-1 | CASSRQGADGYTF | TGTGCCAGCAGCCGACAGGGGGCTGATGGCTACACCTTC
once | NA | TRBJ2-1 | TRBV6-5 | CASSSVRYNEQFF | TGTGCCAGCAGCTCAGTCCGATACAATGAGCAGTTCTTC
few | TRBD2 | TRBJ2-3 | TRBV5-1 | CASSEMTSGSTDTQYF | TGCGCCAGCAGTGAAATGACTAGCGGTAGCACAGATACGCAGTATTTT
NA | TRBD1 | TRBJ1-5 | TRBV9 | CASSRQGTYQPQHF | TGTGCCAGCAGCAGACAGGGAACTTATCAGCCCCAGCATTTT
NA | NA | TRBJ1-2 | TRBV21-1 | CASSKGDYGYTF | TGTGCCAGCAGCAAGGGAGACTATGGCTACACCTTC
once | NA | TRBJ2-2 | TRBV7-6 | CASSLAGGAPGELFF | TGTGCCAGCAGCTTAGCTGGGGGGGCACCCGGGGAGCTGTTTTTT
many | NA | TRBJ1-2 | TRBV2 | CASTPPQKYTF | TGTGCCAGCACTCCGCCTCAGAAATACACCTTC
NA | NA | TRBJ2-3 | TRBV7-9 | CASSLASGSTDTQYF | TGTGCCAGCAGCTTAGCGTCGGGGAGCACAGATACGCAGTATTTT
NA | NA | TRBJ2-3 | TRBV7-8 | CAGSSLSTDTQYF | TGTGCCGGATCTAGCCTTAGCACAGATACGCAGTATTTT
NA | NA | TRBJ2-5 | TRBV23-1 | CASSQRVRQTQYF | TGCGCCAGCAGTCAACGGGTACGACAGACCCAGTACTTC
NA | NA | TRBJ1-2 | TRBV5-1 | CASSQGYNYGYTF | TGCGCCAGTTCGCAGGGGTATAACTATGGCTACACCTTC
NA | NA | TRBJ1-1 | TRBV5-1 | CASSLHNTEAFF | TGCGCCAGCAGCTTGCATAACACTGAAGCTTTCTTT
NA | NA | TRBJ2-2 | TRBV2 | CASNTEYTGELFF | TGTGCCAGCAATACGGAGTACACCGGGGAGCTGTTTTTT
NA | NA | TRBJ2-1 | TRBV20-1 | CSASATSYNEQFF | TGCAGTGCTAGTGCTACCTCCTACAATGAGCAGTTCTTC
NA | NA | TRBJ2-2 | TRBV27 | CASSLLREGYTGELFF | TGTGCCAGCAGTTTACTCAGGGAAGGATACACCGGGGAGCTGTTTTTT
NA | TRBD2 | TRBJ2-5 | TRBV6-5 | CAARTSGYQETQYF | TGTGCCGCCCGGACTAGCGGGTACCAAGAGACCCAGTACTTC
NA | TRBD2 | TRBJ2-3 | TRBV11-2 | CASSSRLAGGPDTQYF | TGTGCCAGCAGCTCGAGACTAGCGGGGGGCCCGGATACGCAGTATTTT
NA | NA | TRBJ2-1 | TRBV12-5 | CASGLEGALEQFF | TGTGCTAGTGGTTTGGAAGGAGCTCTCGAGCAGTTCTTC
NA | TRBD1 | TRBJ1-1 | TRBV5-1 | CASSLEPGQGPEAFF | TGCGCCAGCAGCTTAGAGCCGGGACAGGGCCCTGAAGCTTTCTTT
NA | TRBD2 | TRBJ2-7 | TRBV5-1 | CASSQTGTIISYEQYF | TGCGCCAGCAGCCAAACGGGGACTATCATTTCCTACGAGCAGTACTTC
NA | NA | TRBJ2-2 | TRBV27 | CASTDGRDGTGELFF | TGTGCCAGCACCGACGGGCGGGACGGCACCGGGGAGCTGTTTTTT
NA | NA | TRBJ1-5 | TRBV19 | CASSIKGSGGQPQHF | TGTGCCAGTAGTATAAAGGGGTCGGGAGGACAGCCCCAGCATTTT
once | TRBD2 | TRBJ2-3 | TRBV6-5 | CASSFSQGRGAQYF | TGTGCCAGCAGTTTTTCGCAGGGGCGGGGGGCGCAGTATTTT
NA | TRBD1 | TRBJ2-3 | TRBV19 | CASSGPGQGTDTQYF | TGTGCCAGTAGTGGACCGGGACAGGGCACAGATACGCAGTATTTT
once | NA | TRBJ2-3 | TRBV5-1 | CASSLDRFSTDTQYF | TGCGCCAGCAGCTTGGACAGATTTAGCACAGATACGCAGTATTTT
NA | NA | TRBJ2-3 | TRBV5-1 | CASRLAGMSDTQYF | TGCGCCAGCAGACTAGCAGGGATGTCAGATACGCAGTATTTT
NA | NA | TRBJ2-1 | TRBV6-5 | CASSYRDTRNEQFF | TGTGCCAGCAGTTACAGGGACACACGGAATGAGCAGTTCTTC
NA | TRBD1 | TRBJ1-6 | TRBV6-1 | CASSVVPGQGRNSPLHF | TGTGCCAGCAGTGTAGTCCCGGGACAGGGGCGTAATTCACCCCTCCACTTT
NA | TRBD2 | TRBJ2-1 | TRBV19 | CASSIVTSGPSSYNEQFF | TGTGCCAGTAGTATAGTGACTAGCGGGCCGAGCTCCTACAATGAGCAGTTCTTC
NA | TRBD1 | TRBJ1-2 | TRBV7-9 | CASSQSGTGRNYGYTF | TGTGCCAGCAGCCAATCTGGGACAGGCCGCAACTATGGCTACACCTTC
few | NA | TRBJ1-1 | TRBV7-8 | CASSLGAFTEAFF | TGTGCCAGCAGCTTAGGAGCCTTCACTGAAGCTTTCTTT
NA | NA | TRBJ2-7 | TRBV27 | CATYSSSYEQYF | TGTGCCACCTATTCCTCCTCCTACGAGCAGTACTTC
NA | TRBD2 | TRBJ2-4 | TRBV19 | CASSIRAGGPPSSQYF | TGTGCCAGTAGTATAAGGGCGGGGGGCCCACCTAGTAGTCAGTACTTC
NA | TRBD2 | TRBJ2-1 | TRBV4-2 | CASSLGLAEYNEQFF | TGTGCCAGCAGCCTTGGACTAGCGGAGTACAATGAGCAGTTCTTC
NA | NA | TRBJ2-5 | TRBV5-1 | CASSLAAMGRETQYF | TGCGCCAGCAGCTTGGCTGCCATGGGGAGGGAGACCCAGTACTTC
NA | TRBD1 | TRBJ1-2 | TRBV3-1/TRBV3-2 | CASSPHPGTGGGYGYTF | TGTGCCAGCAGCCCCCACCCAGGGACAGGGGGCGGTTACGGCTACACCTTC
once | NA | TRBJ1-1 | TRBV7-9 | CASSSSGGGRTEAFF | TGTGCCAGCAGCTCCTCGGGGGGAGGGAGAACTGAAGCTTTCTTT
NA | NA | TRBJ1-6 | TRBV5-6 | CASSLTGGNNSPLHF | TGTGCCAGCAGCTTGACGGGGGGAAATAATTCACCCCTCCACTTT
NA | NA | TRBJ1-5 | TRBV7-8 | CASSLTGINQPQHF | TGTGCCAGCAGCCTCACAGGAATCAATCAGCCCCAGCATTTT